The clone carrying this T cell receptor (beta chain) was counted ten times or more. Its antigen is still unknown. In the authors' methods: Using the CDR3 differences seen across clinicopathological groups, the authors built a distant-metastasis classifier for papillary thyroid cancer, which was meant to discriminate distant-metastatic patients. TCRdb called clones again from the PCR reads with MiXCR. The authors' filters were not applied to this entry. This repertoire shows 55,000 or so clones, 17% found once; its top ten account for around 3%. The CDR3 sequence is 13 residues long. Per the germline V gene, CDR1 is SGDLS and CDR2 is YYNGEE. J gave up 8 bases and V 2 bases, and 5 bases lay outside the gene matches. The record originates from a study of metastatic and nonmetastatic thyroid tumors. The overall study: Malignant thyroid and benign thyroid patients provided blood and tumor or nodule tissue whose repertoires were compared. Whole-study results and caveats: In blood and tumor, TCR beta diversity was reportedly significantly higher in malignant thyroid tumors than in benign nodules.

No patient received treatment before thyroid surgery. This TCR was sampled from a female donor with papillary thyroid cancer or a benign thyroid nodule (not recorded which). Some clones in this sample may be carry-over from other donors' samples. The sequencing input was blood. The chain is built from TRBV9 and TRBJ1-2, with 8 bases fitting TRBD1. CDR3 residues: CASSVDRGGGYTF. The CDR3 bases are TGTGCCAGCAGCGTCGACAGGGGTGGAGGCTACACCTTC.